A single sample is the source of the 18 T cell receptor beta chains below, sequenced in a study of CD8 T cells in Susac syndrome. A quantity of about 0.5 to 1 ug RNA underwent reverse transcription using random hexamers. MiXCR, applied by TCRdb to the immunoSEQ multiplex PCR reads, yields one record per CDR3 protein. This table has about 76,000 distinct CDR3 sequences, approximately 93% appearing once. The sequenced material came from CD8+ T cells from PBMCs. Receptor source: a human donor with Susac syndrome.

CDR3 nucleotides: TGTGCCAGCAGCCAAGTGATGTATTGGGACAGGGCGAACACCGGGGAGCTGTTTTTT. It codes for CASSQVMYWDRANTGELFF. The chain recombines TRBV14 with TRBJ2-2; 9 bases are shared with TRBD1. CDR1 is SGHDN, CDR2 FVKESK, per germline. This CDR3 contains 19 residues. V trimming: 1 base; J trimming: 0 bases; junction bases outside the gene matches: 9. The entire variable domain, with the rest obtained from reference TRBV14 and TRBJ2-2, is as follows: EAGVTQFPSHSVIEKGQTVTLRCDPISGHDNLYWYRRVMGKEIKFLLHFVKESKQDESGMPNNRFLAERTGGTYSTLKVQPAELEDSGVYFCASSQVMYWDRANTGELFFGEGSRLTVL.

The CDR3 protein is CAWSGGINEQFF. As DNA, the CDR3 is TGTGCCTGGAGTGGGGGAATCAATGAGCAGTTCTTC. This rearrangement joins TRBV30 to TRBJ2-1; D ambiguous. The CDR3 has 12 residues. V lost 1 base to trimming and J lost 6 bases, with 7 bases between them. From germline, CDR1 is GTSNPN and CDR2 SVGIG (reference sequence).

The rearrangement links TRBV12-3 or TRBV12-4 to TRBJ1-5; 7 positions agree with TRBD1. The CDR3 extends over 16 amino acids. The J segment lost 5 bases and the V segment lost 6 bases, leaving 13 bases of the junction unmatched. The CDR3, as DNA: TGTGCCAGCAGCAAAGAGCCGACAGGGCTCCATCAGCCCCAGCATTTT. It yields the protein CASSKEPTGLHQPQHF.

This sequence joins TRBV9 and TRBJ2-1; D is possibly TRBD1 (6 bases). Trimming cost V 4 bases and J 9 bases, with 14 bases left between them. Germline V gives CDR1 SGDLS, CDR2 YYNGEE. The CDR3 consists of 13 residues. The CDR3 region is CASSRRQVSEQFF. The CDR3 bases are TGTGCCAGCAGCCGACGACAGGTTAGTGAGCAGTTCTTC.

The chain uses TRBV7-9 and TRBJ2-1, with unresolved D. This CDR3 region has 14 residues. Germline V gives CDR1 SEHNR, CDR2 FQNEAQ (reference sequence). Deletions cut 5 bases from V and 2 bases from J, with 10 bases between. DNA for the CDR3: TGTGCCAGCAGCCACGGCGGACCCTACAATGAGCAGTTCTTC. Its translation: CASSHGGPYNEQFF. The entire variable domain, with the rest obtained from reference TRBV7-9 and TRBJ2-1, is as follows: DTGVSQNPRHKITKRGQNVTFRCDPISEHNRLYWYRQTLGQGPEFLTYFQNEAQLEKSRLLSDRFSAERPKGSFSTLEIQRTEQGDSAMYLCASSHGGPYNEQFFGPGTRLTVL.

The gene calls are TRBV7-2 and TRBJ1-1; TRBD1 agrees at 9 bases. V shed 4 bases, J shed 8 bases, and the junction held 14 bases outside the gene matches. CDR1 is SGHTA, CDR2 FQGNSA, per germline. There are 16 residues in the CDR3. In nucleotides, the CDR3 is TGTGCCAGCAGCTCGCTGCCCGGGACAGGGAAAGGGGAAGCTTTCTTT. Amino acid sequence: CASSSLPGTGKGEAFF.

The chain uses TRBV10-3 and TRBJ2-1; 12 bases map to TRBD2. After removal of 5 bases from V and 6 bases from J, the junction contained 5 bases not matched to a gene. Germline V lookup: CDR1 ENHRY, CDR2 SYGVKD. The CDR3 extends over 15 amino acids. CDR3 DNA: TGTGCCATCAGTTCGACTAGCGGGAGTTCCAATGAGCAGTTCTTC. Protein sequence: CAISSTSGSSNEQFF.

The gene calls are TRBV30 and TRBJ1-2; no clear D. There are 14 residues in the CDR3. Trimming stripped 2 bases from V and 0 bases from J, with 10 bases between. CDR1 is GTSNPN and CDR2 is SVGIG in the germline V gene (reference sequence). The CDR3: CAWSRREANYGYTF. The CDR3 nucleotides read TGTGCCTGGAGTAGGAGAGAAGCTAACTATGGCTACACCTTC. Full variable domain (rest looked up from reference TRBV30 and TRBJ1-2): SQTIHQWPATLVQPVGSPLSLECTVEGTSNPNLYWYRQAAGRGLQLLFYSVGIGQISSEVPQNLSASRPQDRQFILSSKKLLLSDSGFYLCAWSRREANYGYTFGSGTRLTVV.

Only one count was recorded for this clonotype. The rearrangement links TRBV24-1 to TRBJ2-2; possibly TRBD1 for D (5 bases). V was trimmed by 7 bases and J by 5 bases, leaving 13 bases between them. Germline V gene data show CDR1 as KGHDR and CDR2 as SFDVKD. The CDR3 loop spans 14 amino acids. As DNA, the CDR3 is TGTGCCACCAGAGGGGCAGAGAGAACCGGGGAGCTGTTTTTT. The encoded protein is CATRGAERTGELFF.

The rearrangement uses TRBV3-1 and TRBJ1-6; perhaps TRBD1 as D (5 bases). The CDR3 runs 14 residues. In germline, CDR1 is LGHDT, CDR2 YNNKEL (reference sequence). The V end was cut by 4 bases, the J end by 10 bases, with 14 bases between. The DNA of the CDR3 is TGTGCCAGCAGCCCGGGCAGGGTTGTATCACCCCTCCACTTT. It codes for CASSPGRVVSPLHF.

V gene TRBV24-1 combines with J gene TRBJ2-1; tentative D call: TRBD1 (5 bases). The V gene's germline CDR1 is KGHDR and CDR2 SFDVKD. The CDR3 covers 14 residues. Trimming removed 2 bases at V and 10 bases at J, with 14 bases between. CDR3 sequence reads: CATSDSNRLREQFF. DNA for the CDR3: TGTGCCACCAGTGATTCAAACAGGCTCCGGGAGCAGTTCTTC.

This sequence joins TRBV19 and TRBJ1-4; D is unresolved. The germline V gene has CDR1 LNHDA and CDR2 SQIVND (reference sequence). The CDR3 is 13 amino acids. V was cut by 3 bases and J by 6 bases, with 8 bases left in between. CDR3 sequence reads: CASSMAVDEKLFF. DNA for the CDR3: TGTGCCAGTAGTATGGCCGTGGATGAAAAACTGTTTTTT.

This clonotype has only one observation. V is TRBV6-5 and J is TRBJ1-5, with TRBD1 identical over 10 bases. Unmatched junction bases numbered 4, after V lost 5 bases and J lost 9 bases. The CDR3 has 13 residues. Germline lookup yields CDR1 MNHEY and CDR2 SVGAGI. In DNA form, the CDR3 reads TGTGCCAGCAGTGGGGGACAGGGGCGGCCCCAGCATTTT. This codes for CASSGGQGRPQHF.

This chain links TRBV10-3 with TRBJ2-7, with TRBD1 identical over 7 bases. This CDR3 is 13 amino acids long. Germline CDR1 ENHRY, CDR2 SYGVKD. Unmatched junction bases numbered 10, after V lost 10 bases and J lost 4 bases. DNA of the CDR3: TGTGCCAGCTCCGGGACAGACTCTTACGAGCAGTACTTC. Translation: CASSGTDSYEQYF.

V usage is TRBV30 and J usage is TRBJ2-7; 9 positions agree with TRBD2. The CDR3 is made up of 14 amino acids. The V segment lost 2 bases and the J segment 2 bases; nucleotides outside the gene matches: 4. In germline, CDR1 is GTSNPN, CDR2 SVGIG (reference sequence). The CDR3 region has the DNA TGTGCCTGGAGTTTAGCGGGAGAGACCTACGAGCAGTACTTC. This codes for CAWSLAGETYEQYF.

The rearrangement uses TRBV7-9 and TRBJ2-7; 9 bases are a match to TRBD1. With V trimmed by 2 bases and J by 3 bases, 5 bases remained unmatched. This CDR3 contains 15 residues. In germline, CDR1 is SEHNR, CDR2 FQNEAQ (reference sequence). The CDR3 loop is CASSLTDRGYYEQYF. CDR3 nucleotides: TGTGCCAGCAGCTTAACGGACAGGGGATACTACGAGCAGTACTTC.

The rearrangement links TRBV27 to TRBJ1-2, with TRBD1 as a possible D gene (6 bases). V shed 6 bases and J shed 4 bases, with 18 bases lying between them. The CDR3 spans 15 residues. The germline V gene has CDR1 MNHEY and CDR2 SMNVEV (reference sequence). CDR3 nucleotide sequence: TGTGCCAGCAGGCGGGGACACCAAGAGCCCTATGGCTACACCTTC. Protein sequence: CASRRGHQEPYGYTF.

This clonotype was seen once. This chain connects TRBV20-1 to TRBJ2-7; D gene unclear. Trimming took 2 bases from V and 2 from J, leaving 10 bases between them. CDR3 length: 13 residues. CDR1 is DFQATT, CDR2 SNEGSKA, per germline (reference sequence). The CDR3 DNA sequence: TGCAGTGCTAGAACGCCATCCGCCTACGAGCAGTACTTC. It encodes CSARTPSAYEQYF.